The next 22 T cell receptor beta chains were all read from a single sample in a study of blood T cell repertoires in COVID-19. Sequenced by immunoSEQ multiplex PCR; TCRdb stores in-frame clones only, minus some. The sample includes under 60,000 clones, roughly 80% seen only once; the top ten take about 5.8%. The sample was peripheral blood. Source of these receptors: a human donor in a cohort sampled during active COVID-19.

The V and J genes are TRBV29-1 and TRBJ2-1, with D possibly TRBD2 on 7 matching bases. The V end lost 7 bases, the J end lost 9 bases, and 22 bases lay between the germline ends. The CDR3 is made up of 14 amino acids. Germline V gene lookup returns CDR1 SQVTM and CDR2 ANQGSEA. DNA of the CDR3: TGCAGCGGGTTTCGGATGGGGGGGCAGAGTGAGCAGTTCTTC. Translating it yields CSGFRMGGQSEQFF.

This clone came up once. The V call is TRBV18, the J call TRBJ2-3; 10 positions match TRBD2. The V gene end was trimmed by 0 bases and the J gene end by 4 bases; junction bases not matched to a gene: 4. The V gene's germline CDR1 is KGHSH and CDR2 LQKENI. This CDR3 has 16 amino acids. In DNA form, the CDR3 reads TGTGCCAGCTCACCACCCTCGCTAGCGGGGGCAGATACGCAGTATTTT. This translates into CASSPPSLAGADTQYF. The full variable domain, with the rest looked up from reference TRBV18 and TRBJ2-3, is NAGVMQNPRHLVRRRGQEARLRCSPMKGHSHVYWYRQLPEEGLKFMVYLQKENIIDESGMPKERFSAEFPKEGPSILRIQQVVRGDSAAYFCASSPPSLAGADTQYFGPGTRLTVL.

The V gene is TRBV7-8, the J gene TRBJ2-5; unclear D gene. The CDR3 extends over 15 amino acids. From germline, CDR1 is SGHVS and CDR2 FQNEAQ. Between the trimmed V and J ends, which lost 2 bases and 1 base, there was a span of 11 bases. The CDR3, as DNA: TGTGCCAGCAGCTTACCGCGACTCTTCCAAGAGACCCAGTACTTC. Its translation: CASSLPRLFQETQYF.

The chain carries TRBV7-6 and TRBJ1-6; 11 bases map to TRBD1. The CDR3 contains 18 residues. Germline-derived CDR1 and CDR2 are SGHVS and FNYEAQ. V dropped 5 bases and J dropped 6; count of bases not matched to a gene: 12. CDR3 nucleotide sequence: TGTGCCAGCAGCCGAACGGGACAGGGGGTTGGGGGTAATTCACCCCTCCACTTT. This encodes CASSRTGQGVGGNSPLHF. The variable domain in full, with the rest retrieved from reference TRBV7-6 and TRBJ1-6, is GAGVSQSPRYKVTKRGQDVALRCDPISGHVSLYWYRQALGQGPEFLTYFNYEAQQDKSGLPNDRFSAERPEGSISTLTIQRTEQRDSAMYRCASSRTGQGVGGNSPLHFGNGTRLTVT.

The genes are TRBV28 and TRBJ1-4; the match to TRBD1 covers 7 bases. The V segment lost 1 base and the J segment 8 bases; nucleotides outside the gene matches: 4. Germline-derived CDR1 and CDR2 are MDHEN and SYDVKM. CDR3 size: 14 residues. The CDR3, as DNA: TGTGCCAGCAGTTTATTACAGGGGTGGGAAAAACTGTTTTTT. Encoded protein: CASSLLQGWEKLFF.

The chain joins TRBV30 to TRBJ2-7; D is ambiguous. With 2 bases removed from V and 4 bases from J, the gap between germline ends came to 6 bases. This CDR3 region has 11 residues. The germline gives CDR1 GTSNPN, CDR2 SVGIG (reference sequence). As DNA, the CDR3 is TGTGCCTGGAGTCACAAATACGAGCAGTACTTC. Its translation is CAWSHKYEQYF.

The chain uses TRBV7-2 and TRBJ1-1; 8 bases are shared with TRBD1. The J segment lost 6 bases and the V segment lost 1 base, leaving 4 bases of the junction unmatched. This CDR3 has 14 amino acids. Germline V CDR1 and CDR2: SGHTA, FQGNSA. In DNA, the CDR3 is TGTGCCAGCAGCTTAGGGACAGGGAGGTCTGAAGCTTTCTTT. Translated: CASSLGTGRSEAFF.

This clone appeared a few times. CDR3 in amino acids: CASQPLDRNTEAFF. In DNA form, the CDR3 reads TGTGCCAGCCAACCCTTAGACAGGAACACTGAAGCTTTCTTT. The chain employs TRBV2 and TRBJ1-1, with a tentative D call TRBD1 (5 bases). Germline values: CDR1 SNHLY, CDR2 FYNNEI. The CDR3 loop spans 14 amino acids. V lost 8 bases and J 1 base, leaving 14 bases between the germline ends.

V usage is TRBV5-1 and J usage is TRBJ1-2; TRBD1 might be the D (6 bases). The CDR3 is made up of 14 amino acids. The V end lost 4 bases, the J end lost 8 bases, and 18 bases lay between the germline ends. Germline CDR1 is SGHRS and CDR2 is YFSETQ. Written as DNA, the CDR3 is TGCGCCAGCAGCCCAGGGGTTCAGCTGGACGGCTACACCTTC. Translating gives CASSPGVQLDGYTF.

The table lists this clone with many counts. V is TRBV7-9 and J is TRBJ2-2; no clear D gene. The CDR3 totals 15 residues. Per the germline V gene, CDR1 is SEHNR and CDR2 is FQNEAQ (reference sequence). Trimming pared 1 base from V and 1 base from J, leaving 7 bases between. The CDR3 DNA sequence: TGTGCCAGCAGCTTAGGTCAGGTGAACACCGGGGAGCTGTTTTTT. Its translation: CASSLGQVNTGELFF.

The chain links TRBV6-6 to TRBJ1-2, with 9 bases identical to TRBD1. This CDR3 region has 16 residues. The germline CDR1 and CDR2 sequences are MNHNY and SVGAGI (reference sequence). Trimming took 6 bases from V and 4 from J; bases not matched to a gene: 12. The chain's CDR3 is CASRRDREFLAYGYTF. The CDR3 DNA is TGTGCCAGCAGACGGGACAGGGAGTTTTTGGCCTATGGCTACACCTTC.

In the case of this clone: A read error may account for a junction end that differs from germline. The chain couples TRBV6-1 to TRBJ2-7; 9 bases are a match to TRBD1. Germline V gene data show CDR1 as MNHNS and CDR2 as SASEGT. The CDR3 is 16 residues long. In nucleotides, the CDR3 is TGTGCCAGCAGGGAAGCAACAGGGGGCGCATACTACGAGCAGTACTTC. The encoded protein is CASREATGGAYYEQYF.

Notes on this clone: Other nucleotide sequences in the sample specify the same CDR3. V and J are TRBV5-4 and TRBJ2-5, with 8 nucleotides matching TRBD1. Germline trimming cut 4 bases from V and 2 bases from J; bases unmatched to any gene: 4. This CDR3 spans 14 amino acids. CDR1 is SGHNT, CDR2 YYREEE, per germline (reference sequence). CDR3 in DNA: TGTGCCAGCAGCCCTCGGACAGGGCAAGAGACCCAGTACTTC. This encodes CASSPRTGQETQYF. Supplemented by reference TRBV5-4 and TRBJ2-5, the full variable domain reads ETGVTQSPTHLIKTRGQQVTLRCSSQSGHNTVSWYQQALGQGPQFIFQYYREEENGRGNFPPRFSGLQFPNYSSELNVNALELDDSALYLCASSPRTGQETQYFGPGTRLLVL.

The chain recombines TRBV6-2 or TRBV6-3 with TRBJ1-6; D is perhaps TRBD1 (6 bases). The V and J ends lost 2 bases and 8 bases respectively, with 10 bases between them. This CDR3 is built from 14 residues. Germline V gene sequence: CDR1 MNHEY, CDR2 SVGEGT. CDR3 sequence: CASSYRGGDSPLHF. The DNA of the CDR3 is TGTGCCAGCAGTTACAGAGGGGGTGATTCACCCCTCCACTTT.

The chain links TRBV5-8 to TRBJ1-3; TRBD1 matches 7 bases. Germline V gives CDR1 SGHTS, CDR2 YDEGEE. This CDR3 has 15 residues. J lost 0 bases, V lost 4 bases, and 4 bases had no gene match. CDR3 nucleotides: TGTGCCAGCAGCAAACAGGGGACCTCTGGAAACACCATATATTTT. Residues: CASSKQGTSGNTIYF.

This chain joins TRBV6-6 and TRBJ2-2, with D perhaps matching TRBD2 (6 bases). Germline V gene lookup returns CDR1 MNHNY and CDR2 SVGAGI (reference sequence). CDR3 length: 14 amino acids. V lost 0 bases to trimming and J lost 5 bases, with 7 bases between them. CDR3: CASSYSGRTGELFF. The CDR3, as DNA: TGTGCCAGCAGTTACTCAGGGAGGACCGGGGAGCTGTTTTTT.

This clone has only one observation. This chain's CDR3 is CASSYDSSQYF. The CDR3, as DNA: TGTGCCAGCAGCTACGACAGCTCTCAGTACTTC. The chain uses TRBV7-9 and TRBJ2-4, with TRBD1 as a possible D gene (5 bases). V lost 4 bases and J 12 bases, leaving 10 bases between the germline ends. The length of the CDR3 is 11 residues. Germline V gives CDR1 SEHNR, CDR2 FQNEAQ (reference sequence).

The CDR3 DNA reads TGCGCCAGCAGCTTGTCGTCCCGTACCACTGCCTTAACCGGGGAGCTGTTTTTT. It encodes CASSLSSRTTALTGELFF. The chain is built from TRBV5-1 and TRBJ2-2; no clear D. Per germline, CDR1 SGHRS and CDR2 YFSETQ. Trimming removed 1 base from V and 5 bases from J, with 21 bases in between. This CDR3 spans 18 amino acids.

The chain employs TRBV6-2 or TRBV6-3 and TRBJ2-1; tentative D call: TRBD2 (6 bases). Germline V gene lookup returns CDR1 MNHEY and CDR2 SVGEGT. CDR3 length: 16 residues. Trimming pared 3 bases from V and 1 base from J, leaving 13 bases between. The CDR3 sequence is CASSYYRGTSYNEQFF. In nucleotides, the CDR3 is TGTGCCAGCAGTTATTACCGGGGGACGTCCTACAATGAGCAGTTCTTC.

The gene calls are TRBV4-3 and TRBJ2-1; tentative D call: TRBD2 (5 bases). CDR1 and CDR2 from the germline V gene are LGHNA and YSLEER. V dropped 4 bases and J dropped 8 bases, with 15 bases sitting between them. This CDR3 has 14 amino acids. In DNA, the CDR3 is TGCGCCAGCAGCCCTCGTCTTGGAGGAGATGAGCAGTTCTTC. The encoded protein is CASSPRLGGDEQFF.

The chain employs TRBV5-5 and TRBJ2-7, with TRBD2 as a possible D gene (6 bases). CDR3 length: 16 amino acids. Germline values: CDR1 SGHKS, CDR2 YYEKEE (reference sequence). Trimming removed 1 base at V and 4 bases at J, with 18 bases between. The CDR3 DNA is TGTGCCAGCAGCTTGCGGGGGAACCTTAACTTGTACGAGCAGTACTTC. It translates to CASSLRGNLNLYEQYF.

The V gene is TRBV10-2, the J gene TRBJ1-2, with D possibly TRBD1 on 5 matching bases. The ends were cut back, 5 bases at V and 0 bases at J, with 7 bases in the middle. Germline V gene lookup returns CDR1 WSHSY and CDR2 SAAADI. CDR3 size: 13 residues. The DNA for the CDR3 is TGCGCCAGCAGTCTGACAGCTAACTATGGCTACACCTTC. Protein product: CASSLTANYGYTF.